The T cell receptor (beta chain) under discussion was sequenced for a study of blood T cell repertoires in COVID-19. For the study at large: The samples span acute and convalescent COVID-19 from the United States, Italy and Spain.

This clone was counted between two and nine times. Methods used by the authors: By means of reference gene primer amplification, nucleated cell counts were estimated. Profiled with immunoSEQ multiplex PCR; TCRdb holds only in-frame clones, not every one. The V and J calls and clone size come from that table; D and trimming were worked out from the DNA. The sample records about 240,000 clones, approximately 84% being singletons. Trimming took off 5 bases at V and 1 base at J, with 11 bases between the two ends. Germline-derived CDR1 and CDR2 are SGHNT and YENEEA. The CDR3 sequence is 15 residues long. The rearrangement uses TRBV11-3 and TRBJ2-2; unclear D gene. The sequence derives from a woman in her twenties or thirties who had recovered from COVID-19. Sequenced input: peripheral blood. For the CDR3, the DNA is TGTGCCAGCAGCCCGTCGGGTGGGAACACCGGGGAGCTGTTTTTT. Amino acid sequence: CASSPSGGNTGELFF.